The 29 T cell receptor beta chains listed next were all sequenced from one sample in a study of cytomegalovirus exposure and HLA in healthy donors. PCR used 60 Vbeta primers and 13 Jbeta primers. The method was immunoSEQ multiplex PCR; TCRdb's version includes in-frame clones alone and lacks a portion of them. The repertoire holds around 150,000 clones, over 65% seen once, with roughly 2.7% in the top ten. Specimen: PBMCs. These receptors were collected from a woman in her thirties or forties in good health and CMV-seropositive.

The gene calls are TRBV7-3 and TRBJ2-1, with 9 nucleotides matching TRBD2. The germline gives CDR1 SGHTA, CDR2 FQGTGA. The CDR3 has 16 residues. V shed 5 bases and J 9 bases; nucleotides not matched to a gene: 14. In DNA form, the CDR3 reads TGTGCCAGCAGCCCAGGGCTAGCGGGGAGGGCTAGTGAGCAGTTCTTC. It translates to CASSPGLAGRASEQFF.

The chain has TRBV6-5 and TRBJ2-3; 7 bases match TRBD1. Germline V lookup: CDR1 MNHEY, CDR2 SVGAGI. V was pared by 2 bases and J by 1 base, with 0 bases of the junction left unmatched. The CDR3 is 14 residues long. The CDR3 DNA reads TGTGCCAGCAGTTACGGACAGGGCACAGATACGCAGTATTTT. This encodes CASSYGQGTDTQYF.

V usage is TRBV7-3 and J usage is TRBJ2-2; 7 bases match TRBD2. Germline CDR1 reads SGHTA; CDR2 reads FQGTGA. The J segment lost 2 bases and the V segment lost 4 bases, leaving 7 bases of the junction unmatched. CDR3 length equals 16 residues. The CDR3 coding sequence is TGTGCCAGCAGCTCCCTAGCGGCGCATAACACCGGGGAGCTGTTTTTT. It is translated as CASSSLAAHNTGELFF.

This chain uses TRBV27 with TRBJ1-2, with 7 bases matching TRBD1. From germline, CDR1 is MNHEY and CDR2 SMNVEV (reference sequence). The CDR3 consists of 15 residues. Unmatched junction bases numbered 10, after V lost 5 bases and J lost 4 bases. CDR3 sequence: CASSPTLTGTYGYTF. The CDR3 DNA follows: TGTGCCAGCAGTCCCACCTTGACAGGGACCTATGGCTACACCTTC.

The chain links TRBV5-4 to TRBJ2-2; D remains unclear. CDR3 length: 16 residues. The germline CDR1 and CDR2 sequences are SGHNT and YYREEE (reference sequence). V lost 4 bases and J lost 4, with 17 bases in between. This chain's CDR3 is CASSVERRTSTGELFF. DNA for the CDR3: TGTGCCAGCAGCGTGGAGCGAAGAACGAGCACCGGGGAGCTGTTTTTT. Full variable domain (missing parts from reference TRBV5-4 and TRBJ2-2): ETGVTQSPTHLIKTRGQQVTLRCSSQSGHNTVSWYQQALGQGPQFIFQYYREEENGRGNFPPRFSGLQFPNYSSELNVNALELDDSALYLCASSVERRTSTGELFFGEGSRLTVL.

There are a few counts of this clone. The junction departs from germline at one end; a sequencing error may be responsible. V and J are TRBV29-1 and TRBJ1-5; 7 nucleotides agree with TRBD1. Per the germline V gene, CDR1 is SQVTM and CDR2 is ANQGSEA. The CDR3 is 14 amino acids. The CDR3 loop is CSVGTGDSNQPQNF. The CDR3 nucleotides read TGCAGCGTTGGTACAGGGGATAGCAATCAGCCCCAGAATTTT.

The table lists this clone with a count of one. The chain recombines TRBV28 with TRBJ2-7, with 11 bases lining up with TRBD2. Germline V CDR1 and CDR2: MDHEN, SYDVKM. The CDR3 runs 15 residues. V was pared by 5 bases and J by 0 bases, with 3 bases of the junction left unmatched. CDR3 sequence: CASSQLAGVSYEQYF. The CDR3 DNA reads as TGTGCCAGCAGTCAACTAGCGGGAGTCTCCTACGAGCAGTACTTC.

The gene calls are TRBV11-3 and TRBJ2-6; D might be TRBD2 (5 bases). Trimming stripped 5 bases from V and 3 bases from J, with 8 bases between. The CDR3 is 14 amino acids. The V gene's germline CDR1 is SGHNT and CDR2 YENEEA. CDR3 amino acids: CASSPRDGANVLTF. CDR3 in DNA: TGTGCCAGCAGCCCGAGGGATGGGGCCAACGTCCTGACTTTC.

V gene TRBV6-5 combines with J gene TRBJ2-1; TRBD2 might be the D (6 bases). Germline CDR1 reads MNHEY; CDR2 reads SVGAGI. This CDR3 is built from 15 residues. V lost 6 bases and J 2 bases, leaving 14 bases between the germline ends. CDR3 residues: CASRGLSEAYNEQFF. CDR3 nucleotide sequence: TGTGCCAGCAGGGGACTTAGCGAGGCCTACAATGAGCAGTTCTTC.

The table lists this clone with a few counts. At one of its ends the junction is not consistent with the germline gene, which may arise from a read error. This chain connects TRBV5-6 to TRBJ2-1; 8 bases line up with TRBD1. The V gene's germline CDR1 is SGHDT and CDR2 YYEEEE. The length of the CDR3 is 15 residues. The CDR3 here is CASSPSGQAYNEQFF. In nucleotides, the CDR3 is TGCGCCAGCAGCCCCTCGGGACAGGCCTACAATGAGCAGTTCTTC. The variable domain in full, completed from reference TRBV5-6 and TRBJ2-1, reads DAGVTQSPTHLIKTRGQQVTLRCSPKSGHDTVSWYQQALGQGPQFIFQYYEEEERQRGNFPDRFSGHQFPNYSSELNVNALLLGDSALYLCASSPSGQAYNEQFFGPGTRLTVL.

DNA for the CDR3: TGTGCCAGCAGCGTGGGAGTTCCGGGGGACACAGATACGCAGTATTTT. This translates into CASSVGVPGDTDTQYF. The chain employs TRBV5-5 and TRBJ2-3, with D perhaps TRBD2 (6 bases). Germline CDR1 SGHKS, CDR2 YYEKEE (reference sequence). The CDR3 has 16 amino acids. Trimming cost V 4 bases and J 2 bases, with 17 bases left between them. The whole variable domain, remainder taken from reference TRBV5-5 and TRBJ2-3, is DAGVTQSPTHLIKTRGQQVTLRCSPISGHKSVSWYQQVLGQGPQFIFQYYEKEERGRGNFPDRFSARQFPNYSSELNVNALLLGDSALYLCASSVGVPGDTDTQYFGPGTRLTVL.

The chain joins TRBV7-2 to TRBJ2-7, with D maybe TRBD2 (6 bases). The germline gives CDR1 SGHTA, CDR2 FQGNSA. This CDR3 spans 14 amino acids. The ends were cut back, 1 base at V and 7 bases at J, with 14 bases in the middle. CDR3 sequence reads: CASSLVGGDGEQYF. In DNA form, the CDR3 reads TGTGCCAGCAGCTTAGTCGGAGGGGATGGGGAGCAGTACTTC.

This clone was recorded once. The chain joins TRBV7-9 to TRBJ1-4, with D maybe TRBD1 (5 bases). Germline V CDR1 and CDR2: SEHNR, FQNEAQ (reference sequence). V shed 5 bases and J shed 3 bases, with 19 bases lying between them. This CDR3 has 17 residues. CDR3: CASSDIGGRESNEKLFF. DNA of the CDR3: TGTGCCAGCAGCGACATCGGCGGCAGGGAATCTAATGAAAAACTGTTTTTT.

The rearrangement uses TRBV5-6 and TRBJ1-2; 11 bases are a match to TRBD1. The trim removed 1 base at V and 2 bases at J, leaving 7 bases unmatched. The germline gives CDR1 SGHDT, CDR2 YYEEEE. CDR3 size: 17 residues. CDR3 amino acids: CASSLPGQGDMNYGYTF. For the CDR3, the DNA is TGTGCCAGCAGCTTGCCGGGACAGGGGGATATGAACTATGGCTACACCTTC.

V is TRBV6-5 and J is TRBJ1-1, with D tentatively TRBD1 (5 bases). The ends were cut back, 2 bases at V and 1 base at J, with 8 bases in the middle. This CDR3 has 14 residues. The germline V gene has CDR1 MNHEY and CDR2 SVGAGI. CDR3 protein: CASSYRGRNTEAFF. CDR3 nucleotide sequence: TGTGCCAGCAGTTACAGGGGTCGGAACACTGAAGCTTTCTTT.

This sequence joins TRBV9 and TRBJ2-3, with D possibly matching TRBD2 (6 bases). Trimming cost V 0 bases and J 0 bases, with 11 bases left between them. The CDR3 covers 16 residues. Germline lookup yields CDR1 SGDLS and CDR2 YYNGEE. CDR3 amino acids: CASSVAGTSSTDTQYF. The CDR3 DNA is TGTGCCAGCAGCGTAGCCGGGACTTCTAGCACAGATACGCAGTATTTT.

The CDR3 sequence is CASSVASGTGELFF. The CDR3 bases are TGTGCCAGCAGCGTGGCCTCTGGTACCGGGGAGCTGTTTTTT. The genes are TRBV9 and TRBJ2-2; D ambiguous. Per germline, CDR1 SGDLS and CDR2 YYNGEE. The CDR3 consists of 14 residues. Trimming removed 2 bases at V and 5 bases at J, with 10 bases between.

This clone was detected once. This rearrangement joins TRBV6-6 to TRBJ1-5; no reliable D call. Trimming removed 2 bases at V and 5 bases at J, with 10 bases between. The CDR3 contains 14 residues. CDR1 is MNHNY, CDR2 SVGAGI, per germline (reference sequence). DNA of the CDR3: TGTGCCAGCAGTTACAGAGAATCCGATCAGCCCCAGCATTTT. Protein product: CASSYRESDQPQHF.

V gene TRBV9 combines with J gene TRBJ1-2; TRBD1 agrees at 8 bases. The ends lost 3 bases at V and 8 bases at J; junction bases unmatched: 18. In germline, CDR1 is SGDLS, CDR2 YYNGEE. The CDR3 runs to 17 residues. This CDR3 reads CASSEGNGDRQTGGYTF. The DNA of the CDR3 is TGTGCCAGCAGCGAGGGCAATGGGGACAGGCAAACCGGAGGCTACACCTTC.

A few counts support this clone. V gene TRBV21-1 combines with J gene TRBJ1-1. TRBV21-1 constitutes a pseudogene. The CDR3 sequence is 13 residues long. CDR3 amino acids: CASSKQDPPGAFF. CDR3 bases: TGTGCCAGCAGCAAGCAAGATCCTCCGGGAGCTTTCTTT.

The V gene is TRBV19, the J gene TRBJ2-7; 12 bases fit TRBD1. The CDR3 has 15 residues. Losses at the gene ends were 6 bases for V and 5 bases for J; bases not matched to a gene: 8. Germline V lookup: CDR1 LNHDA, CDR2 SQIVND (reference sequence). The CDR3 DNA is TGTGCCAGTAGACCCTGGGGGACAGGGGGCGACGAGCAGTACTTC. Its protein is CASRPWGTGGDEQYF.

This clone was counted only a few times. This chain uses TRBV4-2 with TRBJ1-4, with D unclear. The germline V gene has CDR1 LGHNA and CDR2 YNFKEQ. Trimming took off 0 bases at V and 8 bases at J, with 10 bases between the two ends. This CDR3 contains 14 residues. CDR3: CASSQDGLAEKLFF. Written as DNA, the CDR3 is TGTGCCAGCAGCCAAGATGGGCTAGCCGAAAAACTGTTTTTT.

The rearrangement joins TRBV6-5 to TRBJ2-7, with 7 bases lining up with TRBD2. Germline CDR1 MNHEY, CDR2 SVGAGI. The CDR3 is made up of 14 amino acids. Trimming at V came to 7 bases and at J to 4 bases, leaving 10 bases not matched to a gene. This CDR3 is CASTLRWEGYEQYF. The CDR3 coding sequence is TGTGCCAGCACCCTGCGGTGGGAGGGATACGAGCAGTACTTC.

The table lists this clone with a few counts. This CDR3 reads CASSQGQGVYEQYF. CDR3 coding DNA: TGTGCCAGCAGCCAAGGACAGGGGGTTTACGAGCAGTACTTC. The rearrangement joins TRBV7-9 to TRBJ2-7; 10 bases line up with TRBD1. Germline values: CDR1 SEHNR, CDR2 FQNEAQ (reference sequence). Trimming cost V 5 bases and J 4 bases; bases outside gene matches: 5. This CDR3 spans 14 amino acids.

The chain has TRBV6-5 and TRBJ2-7; D is unresolved. Trimming removed 8 bases at V and 4 bases at J, with 6 bases between. Germline V CDR1 and CDR2: MNHEY, SVGAGI. The CDR3 runs to 10 residues. This CDR3 reads CASAAYEQYF. The DNA of the CDR3 is TGTGCCAGCGCAGCGTACGAGCAGTACTTC.

The table lists this clone with a few counts. The chain links TRBV5-4 to TRBJ2-7, with 8 bases matching TRBD1. Trimming at V came to 2 bases and at J to 3 bases, leaving 4 bases not matched to a gene. This CDR3 comprises 14 residues. CDR1 SGHNT and CDR2 YYREEE come from the germline V gene (reference sequence). Written as DNA, the CDR3 is TGTGCCAGCAGCTTTGGGACAGGAAACTACGAGCAGTACTTC. The encoded protein is CASSFGTGNYEQYF.

This clone showed up just a few times. The V and J genes are TRBV5-5 and TRBJ2-3, with D perhaps matching TRBD2 (7 bases). This CDR3 spans 15 amino acids. CDR1 and CDR2 (germline): SGHKS, YYEKEE (reference sequence). Trimming took 5 bases from V and 1 from J, leaving 14 bases between them. CDR3 amino acids: CASRGGASGTDTQYF. In nucleotides, the CDR3 is TGTGCCAGCAGGGGGGGGGCTAGCGGCACAGATACGCAGTATTTT.

J is TRBJ1-5 and V is TRBV20-1; D may be TRBD1 (6 bases). The CDR3 sequence is 11 residues long. Per germline, CDR1 DFQATT and CDR2 SNEGSKA (reference sequence). V was cut by 6 bases and J by 11 bases, with 14 bases left in between. The CDR3 protein is CSALTGRAQHF. The CDR3 region has the DNA TGCAGTGCACTTACAGGGAGGGCCCAGCATTTT.

This clone was counted a single time. The V gene is TRBV18, the J gene TRBJ2-1; 13 positions match TRBD2. Per the germline V gene, CDR1 is KGHSH and CDR2 is LQKENI. Losses at the gene ends were 0 bases for V and 4 bases for J; bases not matched to a gene: 3. The CDR3 runs to 17 residues. CDR3 in DNA: TGTGCCAGCTCACCACCGGGACTAGCGGGACTTTACAATGAGCAGTTCTTC. This sequence encodes CASSPPGLAGLYNEQFF.